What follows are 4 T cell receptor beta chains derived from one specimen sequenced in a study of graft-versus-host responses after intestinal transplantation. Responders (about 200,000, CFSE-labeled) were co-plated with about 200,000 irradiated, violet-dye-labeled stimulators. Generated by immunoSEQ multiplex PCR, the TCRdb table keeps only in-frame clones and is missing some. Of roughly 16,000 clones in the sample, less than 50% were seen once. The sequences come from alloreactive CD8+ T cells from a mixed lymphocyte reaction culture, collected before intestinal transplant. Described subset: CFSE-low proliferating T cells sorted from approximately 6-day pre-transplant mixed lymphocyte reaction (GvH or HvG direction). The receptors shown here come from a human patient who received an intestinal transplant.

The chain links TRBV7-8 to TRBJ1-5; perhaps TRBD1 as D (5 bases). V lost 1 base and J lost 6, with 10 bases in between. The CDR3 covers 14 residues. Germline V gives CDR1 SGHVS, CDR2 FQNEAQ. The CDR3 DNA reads TGTGCCAGCAGCTTAGGCAGGGAAGGTCAGCCCCAGCATTTT. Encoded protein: CASSLGREGQPQHF.

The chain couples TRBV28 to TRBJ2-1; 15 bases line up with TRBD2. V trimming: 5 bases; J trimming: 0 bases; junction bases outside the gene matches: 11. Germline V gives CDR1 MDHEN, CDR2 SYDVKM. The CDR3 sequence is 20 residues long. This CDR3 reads CASSPSGLAGGRSSYNEQFF. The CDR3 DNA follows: TGTGCCAGCAGTCCCTCCGGACTAGCGGGAGGGAGGAGCTCCTACAATGAGCAGTTCTTC.

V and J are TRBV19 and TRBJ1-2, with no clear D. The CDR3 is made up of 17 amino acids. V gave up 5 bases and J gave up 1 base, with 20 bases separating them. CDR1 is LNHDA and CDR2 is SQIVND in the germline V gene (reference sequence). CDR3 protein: CASSPWEGLRLNYGYTF. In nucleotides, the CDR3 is TGTGCCAGTAGTCCCTGGGAGGGATTACGGCTTAACTATGGCTACACCTTC.

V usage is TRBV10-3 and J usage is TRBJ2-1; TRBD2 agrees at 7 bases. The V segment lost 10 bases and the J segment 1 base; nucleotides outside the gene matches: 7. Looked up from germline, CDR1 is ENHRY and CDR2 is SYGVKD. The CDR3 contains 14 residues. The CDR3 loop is CATQTSESYNEQFF. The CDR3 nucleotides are TGTGCCACCCAAACTAGCGAGTCCTACAATGAGCAGTTCTTC.